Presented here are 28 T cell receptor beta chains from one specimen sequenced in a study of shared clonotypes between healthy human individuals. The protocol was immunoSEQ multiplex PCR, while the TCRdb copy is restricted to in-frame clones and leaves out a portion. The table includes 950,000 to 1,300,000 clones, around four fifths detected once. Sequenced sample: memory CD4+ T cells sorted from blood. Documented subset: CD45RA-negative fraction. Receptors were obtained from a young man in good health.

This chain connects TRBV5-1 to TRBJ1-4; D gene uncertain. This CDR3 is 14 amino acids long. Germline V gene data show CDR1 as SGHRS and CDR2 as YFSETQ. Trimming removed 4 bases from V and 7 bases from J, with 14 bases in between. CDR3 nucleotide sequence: TGCGCCAGCAGCAAAACTGAGCCCTTTGAAAAACTGTTTTTT. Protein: CASSKTEPFEKLFF.

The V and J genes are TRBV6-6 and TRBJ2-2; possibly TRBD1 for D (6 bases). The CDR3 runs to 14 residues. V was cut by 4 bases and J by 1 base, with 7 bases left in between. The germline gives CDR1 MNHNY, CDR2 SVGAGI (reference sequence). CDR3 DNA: TGTGCCAGCAGTTCCAGGGGGAACACCGGGGAGCTGTTTTTT. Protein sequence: CASSSRGNTGELFF.

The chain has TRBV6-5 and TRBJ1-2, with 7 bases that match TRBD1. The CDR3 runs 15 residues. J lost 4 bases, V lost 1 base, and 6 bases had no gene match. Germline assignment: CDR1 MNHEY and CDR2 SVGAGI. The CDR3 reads CASSYLGTVGYGYTF. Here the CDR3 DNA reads TGTGCCAGCAGTTACTTGGGGACAGTAGGCTATGGCTACACCTTC.

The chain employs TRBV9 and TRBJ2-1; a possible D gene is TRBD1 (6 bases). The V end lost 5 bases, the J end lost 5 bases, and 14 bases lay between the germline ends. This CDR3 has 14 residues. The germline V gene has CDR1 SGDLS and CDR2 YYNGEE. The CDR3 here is CASSITGTNNEQFF. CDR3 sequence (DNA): TGTGCCAGCAGTATAACCGGGACAAACAATGAGCAGTTCTTC.

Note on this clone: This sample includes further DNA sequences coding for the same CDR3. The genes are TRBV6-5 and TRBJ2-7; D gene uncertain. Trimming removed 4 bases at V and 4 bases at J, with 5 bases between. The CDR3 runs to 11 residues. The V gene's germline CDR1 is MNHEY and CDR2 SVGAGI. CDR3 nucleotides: TGTGCCAGCAGTTCACTTTACGAGCAGTACTTC. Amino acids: CASSSLYEQYF.

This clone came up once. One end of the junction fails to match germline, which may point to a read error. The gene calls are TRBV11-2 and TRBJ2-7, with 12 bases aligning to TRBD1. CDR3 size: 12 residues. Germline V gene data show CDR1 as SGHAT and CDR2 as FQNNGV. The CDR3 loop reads CASSLGDRGPTF. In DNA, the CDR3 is TGTGCCAGCAGCTTAGGGGACAGGGGGCCGACCTTC.

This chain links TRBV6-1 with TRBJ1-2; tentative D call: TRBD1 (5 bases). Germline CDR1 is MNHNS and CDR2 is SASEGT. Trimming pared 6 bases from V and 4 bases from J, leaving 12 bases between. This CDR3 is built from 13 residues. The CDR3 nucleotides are TGTGCCAGCAGCCCAGTGGGGGGCTATGGCTACACCTTC. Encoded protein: CASSPVGGYGYTF.

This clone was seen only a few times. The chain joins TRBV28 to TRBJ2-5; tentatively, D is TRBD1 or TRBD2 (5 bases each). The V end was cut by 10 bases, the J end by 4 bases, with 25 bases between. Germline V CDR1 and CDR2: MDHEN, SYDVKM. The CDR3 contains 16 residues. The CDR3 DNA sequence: TGTGCCACCACCAGGCGGGCAGGGATAAGAGGAGAGACCCAGTACTTC. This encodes CATTRRAGIRGETQYF.

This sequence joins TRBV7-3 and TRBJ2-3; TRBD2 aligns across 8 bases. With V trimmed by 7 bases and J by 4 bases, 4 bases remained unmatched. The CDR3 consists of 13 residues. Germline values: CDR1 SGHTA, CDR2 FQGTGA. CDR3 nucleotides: TGTGCCAGCAACTCGGGGGGGTCAGATACGCAGTATTTT. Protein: CASNSGGSDTQYF.

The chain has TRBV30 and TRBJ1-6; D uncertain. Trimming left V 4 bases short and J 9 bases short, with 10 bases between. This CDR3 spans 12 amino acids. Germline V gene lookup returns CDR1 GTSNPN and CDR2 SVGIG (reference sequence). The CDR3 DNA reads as TGTGCCTGGACTTCCCCGGGTTCACCCCTCCACTTT. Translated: CAWTSPGSPLHF. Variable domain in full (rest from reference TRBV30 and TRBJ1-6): SQTIHQWPATLVQPVGSPLSLECTVEGTSNPNLYWYRQAAGRGLQLLFYSVGIGQISSEVPQNLSASRPQDRQFILSSKKLLLSDSGFYLCAWTSPGSPLHFGNGTRLTVT.

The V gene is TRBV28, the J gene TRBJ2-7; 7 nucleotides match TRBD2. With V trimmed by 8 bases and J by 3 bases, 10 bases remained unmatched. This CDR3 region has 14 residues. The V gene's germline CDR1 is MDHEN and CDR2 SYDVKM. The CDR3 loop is CASGGVVPGYEQYF. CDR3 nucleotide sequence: TGTGCCAGCGGGGGGGTCGTACCAGGCTACGAGCAGTACTTC.

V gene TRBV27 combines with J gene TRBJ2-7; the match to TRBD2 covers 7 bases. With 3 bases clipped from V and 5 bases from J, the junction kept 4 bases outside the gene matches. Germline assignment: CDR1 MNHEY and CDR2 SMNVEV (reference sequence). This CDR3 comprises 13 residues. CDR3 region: CASSFTSANEQYF. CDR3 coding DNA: TGTGCCAGCAGTTTCACTAGCGCGAACGAGCAGTACTTC.

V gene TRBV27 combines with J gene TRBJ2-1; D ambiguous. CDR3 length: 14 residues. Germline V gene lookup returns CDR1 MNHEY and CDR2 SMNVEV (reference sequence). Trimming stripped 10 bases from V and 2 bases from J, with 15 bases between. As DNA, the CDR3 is TGTGCCACCGCCGATTGGGGAACCTACAATGAGCAGTTCTTC. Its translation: CATADWGTYNEQFF.

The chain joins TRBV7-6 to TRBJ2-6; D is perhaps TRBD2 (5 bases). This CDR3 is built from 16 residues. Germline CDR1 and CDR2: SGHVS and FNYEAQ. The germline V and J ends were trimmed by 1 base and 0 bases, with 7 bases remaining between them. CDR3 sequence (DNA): TGTGCCAGCAGCTTAGGAGGGCCCTCTGGGGCCAACGTCCTGACTTTC. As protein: CASSLGGPSGANVLTF.

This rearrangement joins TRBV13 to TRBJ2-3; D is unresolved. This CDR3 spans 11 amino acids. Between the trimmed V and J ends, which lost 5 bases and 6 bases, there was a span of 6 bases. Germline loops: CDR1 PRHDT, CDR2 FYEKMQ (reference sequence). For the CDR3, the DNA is TGTGCCAGCAGCCGTCTGGATACGCAGTATTTT. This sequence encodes CASSRLDTQYF.

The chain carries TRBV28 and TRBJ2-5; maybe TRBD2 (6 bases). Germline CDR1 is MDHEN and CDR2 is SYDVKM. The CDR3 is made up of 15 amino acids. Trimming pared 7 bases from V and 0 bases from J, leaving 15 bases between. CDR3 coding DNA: TGTGCCAGCACCTATAGGAGGGAGAACCAAGAGACCCAGTACTTC. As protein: CASTYRRENQETQYF.

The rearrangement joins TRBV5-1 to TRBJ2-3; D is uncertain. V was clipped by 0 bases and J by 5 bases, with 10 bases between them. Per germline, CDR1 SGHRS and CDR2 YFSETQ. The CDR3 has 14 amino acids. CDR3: CASSLEQLQDTQYF. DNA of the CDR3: TGCGCCAGCAGCTTGGAGCAGCTGCAAGATACGCAGTATTTT.

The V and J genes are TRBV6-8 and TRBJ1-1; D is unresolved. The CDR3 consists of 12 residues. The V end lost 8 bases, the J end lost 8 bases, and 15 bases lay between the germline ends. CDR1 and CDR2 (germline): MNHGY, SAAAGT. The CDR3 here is CASEIPSREAFF. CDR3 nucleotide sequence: TGTGCCAGCGAAATACCTAGCAGGGAAGCTTTCTTT.

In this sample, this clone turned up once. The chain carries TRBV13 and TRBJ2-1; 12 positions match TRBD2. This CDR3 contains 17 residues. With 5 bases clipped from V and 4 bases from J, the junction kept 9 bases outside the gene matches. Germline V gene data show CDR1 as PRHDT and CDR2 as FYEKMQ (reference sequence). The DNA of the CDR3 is TGTGCCAGCAGCCCCACTTGGACTAGCGGGGATTACAATGAGCAGTTCTTC. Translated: CASSPTWTSGDYNEQFF.

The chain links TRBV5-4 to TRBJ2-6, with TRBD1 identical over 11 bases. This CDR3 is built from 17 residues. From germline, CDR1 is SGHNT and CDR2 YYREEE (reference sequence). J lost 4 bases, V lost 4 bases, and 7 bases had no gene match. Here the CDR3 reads CASSQRTGGLGANVLTF. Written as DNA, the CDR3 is TGTGCCAGCAGCCAAAGGACAGGGGGCTTAGGGGCCAACGTCCTGACTTTC.

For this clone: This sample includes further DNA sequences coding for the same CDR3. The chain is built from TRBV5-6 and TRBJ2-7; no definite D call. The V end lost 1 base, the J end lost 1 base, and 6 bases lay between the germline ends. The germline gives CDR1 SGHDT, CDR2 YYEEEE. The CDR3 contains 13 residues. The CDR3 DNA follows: TGTGCCAGCAGCTTGCCAGCTTCCTACGAGCAGTACTTC. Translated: CASSLPASYEQYF.

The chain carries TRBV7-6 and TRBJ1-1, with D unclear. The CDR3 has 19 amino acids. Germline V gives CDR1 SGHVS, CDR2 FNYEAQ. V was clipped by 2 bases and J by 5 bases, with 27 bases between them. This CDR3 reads CASSLSRLTLHTSQTEAFF. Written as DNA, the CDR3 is TGTGCCAGCAGCTTAAGTCGGCTTACACTTCACACCTCCCAAACTGAAGCTTTCTTT.

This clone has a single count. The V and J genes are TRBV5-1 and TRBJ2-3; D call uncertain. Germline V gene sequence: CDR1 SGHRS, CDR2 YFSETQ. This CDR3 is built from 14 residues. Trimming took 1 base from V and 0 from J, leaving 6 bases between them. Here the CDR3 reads CASSLRISTDTQYF. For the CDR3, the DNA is TGCGCCAGCAGCTTGAGGATTAGCACAGATACGCAGTATTTT. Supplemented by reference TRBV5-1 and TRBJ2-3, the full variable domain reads KAGVTQTPRYLIKTRGQQVTLSCSPISGHRSVSWYQQTPGQGLQFLFEYFSETQRNKGNFPGRFSGRQFSNSRSEMNVSTLELGDSALYLCASSLRISTDTQYFGPGTRLTVL.

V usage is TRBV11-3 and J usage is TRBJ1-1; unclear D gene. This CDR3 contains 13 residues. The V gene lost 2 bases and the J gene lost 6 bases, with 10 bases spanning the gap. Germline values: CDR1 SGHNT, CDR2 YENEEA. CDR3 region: CASSLIPGAEAFF. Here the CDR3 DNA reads TGTGCCAGCAGCTTAATTCCTGGTGCTGAAGCTTTCTTT.

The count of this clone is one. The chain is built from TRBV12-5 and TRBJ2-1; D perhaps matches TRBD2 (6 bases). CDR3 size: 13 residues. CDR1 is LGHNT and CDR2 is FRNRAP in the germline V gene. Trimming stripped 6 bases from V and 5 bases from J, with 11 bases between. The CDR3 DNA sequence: TGTGCTAGTGGGGAGGGCCGGGACAATGAGCAGTTCTTC. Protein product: CASGEGRDNEQFF.

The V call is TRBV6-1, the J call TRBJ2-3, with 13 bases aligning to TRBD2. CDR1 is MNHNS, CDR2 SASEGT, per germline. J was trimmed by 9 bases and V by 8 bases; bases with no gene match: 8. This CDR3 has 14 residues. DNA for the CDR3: TGTGCCAGCCAGGCGGGACTAGCGGGGCGAACGCAGTATTTT. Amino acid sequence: CASQAGLAGRTQYF.

CDR3 sequence (DNA): TGTGCCAGTAGTACTTCGCGGGGACAGGGAAGGAGTCGGACTGAAGCTTTCTTT. Translation gives CASSTSRGQGRSRTEAFF. The chain employs TRBV19 and TRBJ1-1, with 9 bases identical to TRBD1. The length of the CDR3 is 18 residues. Germline CDR1 reads LNHDA; CDR2 reads SQIVND (reference sequence). Trimming removed 4 bases from V and 5 bases from J; junction bases left unmatched: 17.

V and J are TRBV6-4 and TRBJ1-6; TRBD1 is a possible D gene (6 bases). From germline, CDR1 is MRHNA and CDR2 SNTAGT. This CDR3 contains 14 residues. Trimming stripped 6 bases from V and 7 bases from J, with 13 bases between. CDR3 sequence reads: CASRQGLNNSPLHF. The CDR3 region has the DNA TGTGCCAGCAGACAGGGTTTGAACAATTCACCCCTCCACTTT.